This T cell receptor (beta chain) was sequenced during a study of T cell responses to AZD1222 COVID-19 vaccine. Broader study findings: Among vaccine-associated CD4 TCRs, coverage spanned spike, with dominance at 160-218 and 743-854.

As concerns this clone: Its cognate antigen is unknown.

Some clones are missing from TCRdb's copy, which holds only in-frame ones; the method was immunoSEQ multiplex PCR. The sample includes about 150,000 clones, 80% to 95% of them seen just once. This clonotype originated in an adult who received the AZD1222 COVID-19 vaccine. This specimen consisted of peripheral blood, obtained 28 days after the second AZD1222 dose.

The CDR3 DNA follows: TGTGCCAGCTCGCCGCCAGGGGCCCTAGCCAAAAACATTCAGTACTTC. Translated, it gives CASSPPGALAKNIQYF. The V call is TRBV18, the J call TRBJ2-4; possible D gene TRBD1, 6 bases. Per the germline V gene, CDR1 is KGHSH and CDR2 is LQKENI. The CDR3 runs to 16 residues. The V end lost 6 bases, the J end lost 0 bases, and 15 bases lay between the germline ends. Full variable domain (rest looked up from reference TRBV18 and TRBJ2-4): NAGVMQNPRHLVRRRGQEARLRCSPMKGHSHVYWYRQLPEEGLKFMVYLQKENIIDESGMPKERFSAEFPKEGPSILRIQQVVRGDSAAYFCASSPPGALAKNIQYFGAGTRLSVL.